These 32 T cell receptor beta chains were sequenced from one sample in a study of Ad26.COV2.S vaccination and SARS-CoV-2 variants. Profiling relied on immunoSEQ multiplex PCR, and the TCRdb table lists in-frame clones only, not all of them. Among around 500,000 clones, roughly nine tenths were seen once, and the ten largest hold more than 1.5%. Treatment denoted: about 20 received Ad26.COV2.S at low or high dose, single or two shots; five or six received placebo; per-sample allocation not given. Day 63 following the first vaccine or placebo injection was when the samples were taken. Material: peripheral blood, obtained in a trial of Ad26.COV2.S vaccine versus placebo. The receptors were gathered from a person between 18 and 59 years old who received the Ad26.COV2.S COVID-19 vaccine or a placebo.

This chain's CDR3 is CASSVDAQDPPATF. CDR3 nucleotides: TGTGCCAGCAGCGTAGATGCTCAGGACCCACCCGCCACCTTC. V usage is TRBV9 and J usage is TRBJ1-2, with no clear D. The V end was cut by 0 bases, the J end by 13 bases, with 19 bases between. This CDR3 is built from 14 residues. CDR1 SGDLS and CDR2 YYNGEE come from the germline V gene.

This clone was observed a single time. J is TRBJ1-1 and V is TRBV7-9, with 9 positions matching TRBD1. CDR1 is SEHNR, CDR2 FQNEAQ, per germline (reference sequence). V shed 5 bases, J shed 5 bases, and the junction held 3 bases outside the gene matches. CDR3 size: 13 residues. For the CDR3, the DNA is TGTGCCAGCAGCGACAGGGGGAGGACTGAAGCTTTCTTT. Its protein is CASSDRGRTEAFF.

The CDR3 protein is CASSLRGGPPYEQYF. CDR3 nucleotide sequence: TGTGCCAGCAGTTTAAGGGGGGGCCCGCCCTACGAGCAGTACTTC. The chain uses TRBV27 and TRBJ2-7; tentatively, D is TRBD2 (7 bases). CDR3 length: 15 residues. The ends were cut back, 2 bases at V and 2 bases at J, with 13 bases in the middle. In germline, CDR1 is MNHEY, CDR2 SMNVEV (reference sequence).

This clone was recorded only once. V and J are TRBV11-2 and TRBJ2-6; D possibly uses TRBD1 or TRBD2 (6 bases each). This CDR3 has 15 residues. V was cut by 10 bases and J by 0 bases, with 13 bases left in between. The germline V gene encodes CDR1 SGHAT and CDR2 FQNNGV. CDR3 coding DNA: TGTGCCAAAAGCAGGGGAGGCTCTGGGGCCAACGTCCTGACTTTC. Encoded protein: CAKSRGGSGANVLTF.

The chain employs TRBV5-5 and TRBJ2-5, with TRBD2 identical over 9 bases. This CDR3 spans 20 amino acids. CDR1 SGHKS and CDR2 YYEKEE come from the germline V gene (reference sequence). With 4 bases clipped from V and 4 bases from J, the junction kept 23 bases outside the gene matches. CDR3 DNA sequence: TGTGCCAGCAGCATGGAGATCTCGCCCGGGGCGGGGGGGCCAGGAGAGACCCAGTACTTC. Protein product: CASSMEISPGAGGPGETQYF.

This clone was detected once. The chain joins TRBV5-4 to TRBJ2-7; 7 bases align to TRBD2. The trim removed 0 bases at V and 1 base at J, leaving 4 bases unmatched. The CDR3 has 15 residues. CDR1 and CDR2 from the germline V gene are SGHNT and YYREEE (reference sequence). As DNA, the CDR3 is TGTGCCAGCAGCTTGGCGGTAGCGGGTTCCTACGAGCAGTACTTC. Its protein product is CASSLAVAGSYEQYF. The full variable domain, its missing parts supplied by reference TRBV5-4 and TRBJ2-7, is ETGVTQSPTHLIKTRGQQVTLRCSSQSGHNTVSWYQQALGQGPQFIFQYYREEENGRGNFPPRFSGLQFPNYSSELNVNALELDDSALYLCASSLAVAGSYEQYFGPGTRLTVT.

The V call is TRBV2, the J call TRBJ1-1, with D unresolved. The ends were cut back, 6 bases at V and 6 bases at J, with 17 bases in the middle. Germline loops: CDR1 SNHLY, CDR2 FYNNEI. CDR3 length: 14 residues. The CDR3 sequence is CASRSAGRWAEAFF. The CDR3 nucleotides read TGTGCCAGCAGATCGGCCGGGCGATGGGCTGAAGCTTTCTTT.

The chain uses TRBV7-2 and TRBJ2-7; 7 positions match TRBD1. This CDR3 is built from 16 residues. Germline V lookup: CDR1 SGHTA, CDR2 FQGNSA. V shed 2 bases, J shed 4 bases, and the junction held 11 bases outside the gene matches. DNA of the CDR3: TGTGCCAGCAGCTTACGAGGCAGGGGGAATGTTTACGAGCAGTACTTC. It yields the protein CASSLRGRGNVYEQYF.

The CDR3 protein is CASSSSRTGGETEAFF. As DNA, the CDR3 is TGTGCCAGCAGTTCCTCTCGGACAGGGGGCGAGACTGAAGCTTTCTTT. This rearrangement joins TRBV27 to TRBJ1-1; 11 bases match TRBD1. The V gene end was trimmed by 4 bases and the J gene end by 5 bases; junction bases not matched to a gene: 9. CDR1 and CDR2 from the germline V gene are MNHEY and SMNVEV (reference sequence). The CDR3 runs to 16 residues.

V is TRBV9 and J is TRBJ2-2; maybe TRBD2 (6 bases). CDR1 SGDLS and CDR2 YYNGEE come from the germline V gene. The CDR3 is 15 residues long. With 7 bases removed from V and 4 bases from J, the gap between germline ends came to 17 bases. The CDR3 bases are TGTGCCAGCGCCGGGAGTGGTACAAGCACCGGGGAGCTGTTTTTT. This codes for CASAGSGTSTGELFF.

The rearrangement uses TRBV21-1 and TRBJ2-7; the table's D call of TRBD1 was not tested on the DNA. TRBV21-1 is annotated as a pseudogene. The CDR3 consists of 13 residues. The CDR3 sequence is CASSKAQGYEQYF. CDR3 coding DNA: TGTGCCAGCAGCAAAGCGCAGGGCTACGAGCAGTACTTC.

The CDR3 coding sequence is TGTGCCAGCAGTTTATTATTAGGACAGGGGCATGGCTACACCTTC. Encoded protein: CASSLLLGQGHGYTF. The chain links TRBV27 to TRBJ1-2, with TRBD1 identical over 9 bases. The CDR3 has 15 amino acids. With 1 base clipped from V and 6 bases from J, the junction kept 6 bases outside the gene matches. The germline gives CDR1 MNHEY, CDR2 SMNVEV (reference sequence).

A single count supports this clone. This chain uses TRBV5-5 with TRBJ2-6; no firm D call. In germline, CDR1 is SGHKS, CDR2 YYEKEE (reference sequence). This CDR3 has 15 amino acids. Trimming took off 1 base at V and 0 bases at J, with 5 bases between the two ends. The chain's CDR3 is CASSLTISGANVLTF. The CDR3 DNA reads as TGTGCCAGCAGCTTGACCATCTCTGGGGCCAACGTCCTGACTTTC.

V gene TRBV11-3 combines with J gene TRBJ1-1; D not certain. The CDR3 sequence is 13 residues long. CDR1 and CDR2 from the germline V gene are SGHNT and YENEEA. V lost 0 bases and J 5 bases, leaving 7 bases between the germline ends. The DNA for the CDR3 is TGTGCCAGCAGCTTAGAGGGCTGGACTGAAGCTTTCTTT. It codes for CASSLEGWTEAFF.

The chain is built from TRBV24-1 and TRBJ1-1; perhaps TRBD1 as D (5 bases). With 7 bases removed from V and 1 base from J, the gap between germline ends came to 15 bases. The germline CDR1 and CDR2 sequences are KGHDR and SFDVKD. The CDR3 runs to 15 residues. In DNA form, the CDR3 reads TGTGCCACCAGCGGACCCAGACAGACGAACACTGAAGCTTTCTTT. It codes for CATSGPRQTNTEAFF.

The chain is built from TRBV19 and TRBJ2-1; 10 nucleotides align to TRBD2. The junction had 4 bases not matched to a gene; V was cut back by 5 bases and J by 3 bases. The germline V gene encodes CDR1 LNHDA and CDR2 SQIVND (reference sequence). This CDR3 contains 15 residues. The CDR3 is CASSAASGGYNEQFF. CDR3 DNA sequence: TGTGCCAGTAGTGCAGCTAGCGGGGGCTACAATGAGCAGTTCTTC.

This clone was counted only a few times. This CDR3 is also generated by other DNA sequences in the sample. The chain joins TRBV6-5 to TRBJ2-7, with D possibly TRBD1 on 6 matching bases. V gave up 0 bases and J gave up 0 bases, with 6 bases separating them. The CDR3 extends over 14 amino acids. Germline CDR1 MNHEY, CDR2 SVGAGI. DNA for the CDR3: TGTGCCAGCAGTTACTCAGGGGGCTCCTACGAGCAGTACTTC. It encodes CASSYSGGSYEQYF.

The chain carries TRBV13 and TRBJ1-2, with 10 bases matching TRBD1. The CDR3 loop spans 14 amino acids. V gave up 8 bases and J gave up 4 bases; unmatched junction bases: 7. Germline V lookup: CDR1 PRHDT, CDR2 FYEKMQ (reference sequence). CDR3 coding DNA: TGTGCCAGCTTTGACAGGGGGCTTAGCTATGGCTACACCTTC. As protein: CASFDRGLSYGYTF.

This chain joins TRBV14 and TRBJ1-2; D not resolved. Germline CDR1 reads SGHDN; CDR2 reads FVKESK. The CDR3 is 13 residues long. Trimming shortened V by 1 base and J by 4 bases, and 7 bases separated the two germline ends. CDR3 loop: CASSQARLYGYTF. For the CDR3, the DNA is TGTGCCAGCAGCCAAGCCAGGCTCTATGGCTACACCTTC. Drawing the rest from reference TRBV14 and TRBJ1-2, the complete variable domain is EAGVTQFPSHSVIEKGQTVTLRCDPISGHDNLYWYRRVMGKEIKFLLHFVKESKQDESGMPNNRFLAERTGGTYSTLKVQPAELEDSGVYFCASSQARLYGYTFGSGTRLTVV.

This chain links TRBV29-1 with TRBJ1-1; 8 nucleotides line up with TRBD1. There are 14 residues in the CDR3. V lost 4 bases, J lost 0 bases, and 4 bases stayed unmatched. Per germline, CDR1 SQVTM and CDR2 ANQGSEA. CDR3 in amino acids: CSVVGTGLNTEAFF. Written as DNA, the CDR3 is TGCAGCGTTGTAGGGACAGGTCTGAACACTGAAGCTTTCTTT. The variable domain in full, with the rest retrieved from reference TRBV29-1 and TRBJ1-1, is SAVISQKPSRDICQRGTSLTIQCQVDSQVTMMFWYRQQPGQSLTLIATANQGSEATYESGFVIDKFPISRPNLTFSTLTVSNMSPEDSSIYLCSVVGTGLNTEAFFGQGTRLTVV.

The chain is built from TRBV4-1 and TRBJ2-7, with D maybe TRBD2 (6 bases). Trimming pared 0 bases from V and 5 bases from J, leaving 23 bases between. The CDR3 length is 18 residues. Germline V gene sequence: CDR1 MGHRA, CDR2 YSYEKL. The CDR3 loop reads CASSQEDLSGQGGHEQYF. In DNA form, the CDR3 reads TGCGCCAGCAGCCAAGAAGACCTATCAGGGCAGGGAGGCCACGAGCAGTACTTC.

V and J are TRBV10-2 and TRBJ1-2, with D perhaps matching TRBD1 (5 bases). Trimming pared 2 bases from V and 2 bases from J, leaving 21 bases between. This CDR3 contains 18 residues. From germline, CDR1 is WSHSY and CDR2 SAAADI. The CDR3 bases are TGCGCCAGCAGTGAGACGTCGGGACGGCCGATGCTCAACTATGGCTACACCTTC. It yields the protein CASSETSGRPMLNYGYTF.

The chain employs TRBV3-1 (or the pseudogene TRBV3-2) and TRBJ1-6; D is unclear. CDR1 and CDR2 from the germline V gene are LGHDT and YNNKEL (reference sequence). The CDR3 sequence is 15 residues long. Trimming stripped 2 bases from V and 6 bases from J, with 11 bases between. The CDR3 protein is CASSQMRQSNSPLHF. CDR3 DNA sequence: TGTGCCAGCAGCCAAATGCGGCAGAGTAATTCACCCCTCCACTTT.

The J gene is TRBJ2-3, the V gene TRBV19; 8 positions match TRBD2. CDR3 size: 14 residues. Trimming at V came to 4 bases and at J to 4 bases, leaving 4 bases not matched to a gene. Germline V gene data show CDR1 as LNHDA and CDR2 as SQIVND (reference sequence). CDR3 region: CASSTIAGPDTQYF. In DNA, the CDR3 is TGTGCCAGTAGTACCATAGCGGGGCCAGATACGCAGTATTTT. Complete variable domain (other parts from reference TRBV19 and TRBJ2-3): DGGITQSPKYLFRKEGQNVTLSCEQNLNHDAMYWYRQDPGQGLRLIYYSQIVNDFQKGDIAEGYSVSREKKESFPLTVTSAQKNPTAFYLCASSTIAGPDTQYFGPGTRLTVL.

As to this clone: One end of the junction does not line up with germline, which may come from a read error. The chain joins TRBV7-7 to TRBJ2-5; 9 bases map to TRBD2. This CDR3 has 15 amino acids. Germline CDR1 SSHAT, CDR2 FNYEAQ (reference sequence). The CDR3 region has the DNA TGTGCTAGCAGCTCCTTAGCGGGAGTGGAGGAGACCCAGTACTTC. Translated, it gives CASSSLAGVEETQYF.

This clone has a single count. This chain uses TRBV4-3 with TRBJ2-1; D not certain. V was pared by 0 bases and J by 7 bases, with 13 bases between. Germline V gene lookup returns CDR1 LGHNA and CDR2 YSLEER. The CDR3 consists of 15 residues. The DNA of the CDR3 is TGCGCCAGCAGCCAAGATTCCGGAAGGAATAATGAGCAGTTCTTC. Translation gives CASSQDSGRNNEQFF.

This chain joins TRBV6-5 and TRBJ1-2; TRBD1 matches at 8 bases. The CDR3 runs to 15 residues. Germline trimming cut 0 bases from V and 3 bases from J; bases unmatched to any gene: 3. Per germline, CDR1 MNHEY and CDR2 SVGAGI. As DNA, the CDR3 is TGTGCCAGCAGTTACTCCCAGGGGGCTGACTATGGCTACACCTTC. Protein: CASSYSQGADYGYTF.

The V and J genes are TRBV27 and TRBJ1-2; 8 nucleotides line up with TRBD1. V dropped 4 bases and J dropped 6; count of bases not matched to a gene: 13. The CDR3 consists of 16 residues. From germline, CDR1 is MNHEY and CDR2 SMNVEV (reference sequence). CDR3 nucleotide sequence: TGTGCCAGCAGTTCCGGGGACAGGAGTCTACGGGATGGCTACACCTTC. Amino acid sequence: CASSSGDRSLRDGYTF.

This chain's CDR3 is CASSLSDQPQHF. CDR3 nucleotides: TGTGCCAGCAGTTTATCAGATCAGCCCCAGCATTTT. The chain carries TRBV28 and TRBJ1-5; D ambiguous. The ends were cut back, 1 base at V and 5 bases at J, with 3 bases in the middle. CDR3 length: 12 residues. Looked up from germline, CDR1 is MDHEN and CDR2 is SYDVKM. Together with reference TRBV28 and TRBJ1-5, the CDR3 gives the full variable domain: DVKVTQSSRYLVKRTGEKVFLECVQDMDHENMFWYRQDPGLGLRLIYFSYDVKMKEKGDIPEGYSVSREKKERFSLILESASTNQTSMYLCASSLSDQPQHFGDGTRLSIL.

In this sample, this clone turned up once. The rearrangement uses TRBV15 and TRBJ1-5; D gene uncertain. Germline-derived CDR1 and CDR2 are LNHNV and YYDKDF (reference sequence). The ends were cut back, 5 bases at V and 4 bases at J, with 6 bases in the middle. There are 12 residues in the CDR3. The CDR3, as DNA: TGTGCCACCAGCGGTGGGAATCAGCCCCAGCATTTT. It specifies CATSGGNQPQHF.

The chain uses TRBV7-2 and TRBJ2-3; no definite D call. With 0 bases removed from V and 2 bases from J, the gap between germline ends came to 6 bases. CDR3 length equals 14 residues. Germline V gene sequence: CDR1 SGHTA, CDR2 FQGNSA. CDR3 sequence: CASSLASNTDTQYF. CDR3 coding DNA: TGTGCCAGCAGCTTAGCCTCAAACACAGATACGCAGTATTTT.

V usage is TRBV28 and J usage is TRBJ2-7, with TRBD2 identical over 7 bases. Germline trimming cut 2 bases from V and 0 bases from J; bases unmatched to any gene: 4. The CDR3 extends over 15 amino acids. Germline CDR1 and CDR2: MDHEN and SYDVKM. For the CDR3, the DNA is TGTGCCAGCAGTTTACTTGGGGGGGGCTCCTACGAGCAGTACTTC. The encoded protein is CASSLLGGGSYEQYF.